This TCR beta chain was documented in a study of T cells in Graves' hyperthyroidism and ophthalmopathy. Study results and limitations: Blood held most thyroid clonotypes expanded above 0.001 frequency.

Turning to this clonotype: Its antigen is undetermined.

TCR beta CDR3 regions were amplified from RNA. HTBI primers drove first-round RT-PCR of the TCR CDR3. TCRdb re-called the multiplex PCR reads with MiXCR, one entry per CDR3 protein. In the table there are more than 500,000 distinct CDR3 sequences, just over 45% of which are singletons. CDR3 size: 13 residues. With 1 base removed from V and 8 bases from J, the gap between germline ends came to 9 bases. Looked up from germline, CDR1 is SGHTA and CDR2 is FQGTGA. Sequencing was done on a sample of peripheral blood or thyroid tissue (not recorded which). This sequence originates from an adult woman with Graves' disease, either hyperthyroidism or ophthalmopathy (not recorded which). J is TRBJ1-3 and V is TRBV7-3; tentative D call: TRBD1 (5 bases). The CDR3 DNA is TGTGCCAGCAGCTTAAGGCAGGGAGACACCATATATTTT. As protein: CASSLRQGDTIYF.